This T cell receptor beta chain appears in the sequencing data of a study of T cell repertoires in cytomegalovirus infection. As for the study in general: Recently described HLA-C-restricted plus well-studied HLA-B-restricted CMV epitopes were used.

Each CDR3 protein gets one entry after TCRdb re-called the reads with MiXCR. Of 700,000 to 950,000 distinct CDR3 sequences detected, around a third appear once; the ten largest clones hold under 15%. With regard to this clonotype: What it recognizes is unknown.

This TCR derives from a human donor in good health (CMV status not recorded). Some clones in this sample may be carry-over from other donors' samples. Sample: cultured CD8+ T cells from PBMCs, taken from culture after CMV antigen stimulation.

CDR3: CASSIVGESNQPQHF. Here the CDR3 DNA reads TGTGCCAGTAGTATAGTTGGGGAGAGCAATCAGCCCCAGCATTTT. The chain combines TRBV19 with TRBJ1-5; D is undetermined. V shed 1 base and J shed 1 base, with 8 bases lying between them. The CDR3 is made up of 15 amino acids. Germline V gene data show CDR1 as LNHDA and CDR2 as SQIVND (reference sequence). Full variable domain (rest looked up from reference TRBV19 and TRBJ1-5): DGGITQSPKYLFRKEGQNVTLSCEQNLNHDAMYWYRQDPGQGLRLIYYSQIVNDFQKGDIAEGYSVSREKKESFPLTVTSAQKNPTAFYLCASSIVGESNQPQHFGDGTRLSIL.